This T cell receptor (beta chain) was captured in a study of blood T cells in healthy people across ages (dated by TCRdb to 2015 to 2017). With respect to the entire study: In model experiments, template switching captured about one uniquely barcoded TCR beta cDNA molecule for every two T cells. To avoid experimental bias, donors of different ages were distributed randomly across sequencing lanes. Two additional independent replicas of 1 million unique cDNA reads from the same blood draw were analyzed for two donors (one aged 18 to 30 and one aged 80 or older). The study measured age-related changes in TCR beta repertoire diversity using deep sequencing normalized with unique cDNA molecular identifiers. The donors were divided into four age groups: young (average roughly 17 years), middle-aged (about 41), aged (about 60) and long-lived (82).

With respect to this clonotype: It lacks a known antigen. Base qualities were left out, and no much larger clone turns up one base away.

Clipping removes 4 bases from V and 0 bases from J, with 9 as the unmatched junction base count. The germline V gene (reference sequence) yields LGHDT for CDR1 and YNNKEL for CDR2. From the cysteine through the phenylalanine, the CDR3 covers 17 amino acids. Kept here is only the CDR3 DNA, which spans 51 bases and is read in frame from base 1. What the study reported, not specific to this receptor: The long-lived group showed more naive CD4+ T cells, fewer expanded clones and increased TCR diversity than the aged group, suggesting age selection. Since profiling was done on bulk unsorted PBMCs, naive and antigen-experienced compartments could not be conclusively compared. Estimates of total diversity based on one million sequenced T cells were considered lower bounds and underestimates. Because donor CMV infection status was unknown, age-related changes in expanded clonotypes were potentially confounded. As age increased, observed TCR beta diversity per million T cells dropped in a roughly linear way, and a significant reduction was already evident by age 40. The percentage of naive T cells measured by flow cytometry correlated strongly with observed TCR beta diversity.

Donors were a few dozen systemically healthy Caucasian individuals from Russia aged roughly 6 to 90 years. Around 9.8 milliliters of peripheral blood were collected from each donor into EDTA-treated Vacutainer tubes. Ficoll-Paque density-gradient centrifugation was used to isolate PBMCs, with at least 7 million per sample. Trizol reagent was used to extract total RNA from the PBMCs, yielding at least 5.5 micrograms per sample. Naive CD45RAhigh/CD27high T cell percentages were measured by flow cytometry on a PBMC aliquot from every donor. The library was built by means of 5' RACE. Reads for this sample came from an Illumina HiSeq 2500. A second PCR of roughly 7 to 11 cycles was performed with a sample-barcoded 5' primer and a J-beta primer mix. A unique molecular identifier was introduced onto each TCR beta cDNA molecule by a template-switch 5' adaptor carrying 12 random nucleotides. At least 2.5 million CDR3-containing paired-end reads were obtained from each sample. First-strand cDNA synthesis was performed from all RNA using the Mint cDNA synthesis kit, with priming by a TRBC-specific oligonucleotide. All cDNA was treated with uracil-DNA glycosylase and then went through a first 18-cycle PCR with the universal primers M1SS and BC2_uni_R. The authors' analysis ran thus. Each sample was normalized by randomly selecting 1 million high-quality reads, each carrying a distinct molecular identifier. Instead of being binned into consensus sequences, reads with shared molecular identifiers were discarded. CDR3 identification, clonotype clustering and error correction used MiTCR with a Q25 quality threshold and the strictest error-elimination algorithm. A nonparametric unseen species model using Euler transformation provided a lower-bound estimate of total TCR beta diversity. TCRdb trimmed public reads at Q25 via fastp, called clones via MiXCR and kept in-frame beta chains. Every entry covers one CDR3 protein and lists the most common genes and DNA from its rows. These V and J calls originate from TCRdb's pipeline instead of the authors' own analysis. For this sample there are roughly 680,000 distinct CDR3 sequences; about 51% appear just once. The ten largest clones add up to about 13% of the sample.

The sequence came from a woman aged 80 or over in good health. Rearrangement joined TRBV3-1 to TRBJ2-1, and TRBD1 matches 7 of the central bases. The sequenced sample consisted of blood. CDR3 region: CASSRRDGTASYNEQFF. Here is the DNA: TGTGCCAGCAGCCGCCGGGACGGGACAGCCTCCTACAATGAGCAGTTCTTC.